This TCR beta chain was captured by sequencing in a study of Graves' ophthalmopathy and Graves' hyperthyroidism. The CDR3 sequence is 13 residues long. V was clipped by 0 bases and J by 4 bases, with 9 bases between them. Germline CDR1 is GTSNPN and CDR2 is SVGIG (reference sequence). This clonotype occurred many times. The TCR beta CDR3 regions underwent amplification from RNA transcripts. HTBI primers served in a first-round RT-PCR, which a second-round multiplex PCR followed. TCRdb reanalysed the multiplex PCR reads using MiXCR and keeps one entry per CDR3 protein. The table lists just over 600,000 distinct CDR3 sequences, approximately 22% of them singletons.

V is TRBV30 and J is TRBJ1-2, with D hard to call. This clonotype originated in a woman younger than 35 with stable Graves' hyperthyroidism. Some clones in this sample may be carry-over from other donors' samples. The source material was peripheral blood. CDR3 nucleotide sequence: TGTGCCTGGAGTGTTGGGGTCGGCTATGGCTACACCTTC. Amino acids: CAWSVGVGYGYTF.